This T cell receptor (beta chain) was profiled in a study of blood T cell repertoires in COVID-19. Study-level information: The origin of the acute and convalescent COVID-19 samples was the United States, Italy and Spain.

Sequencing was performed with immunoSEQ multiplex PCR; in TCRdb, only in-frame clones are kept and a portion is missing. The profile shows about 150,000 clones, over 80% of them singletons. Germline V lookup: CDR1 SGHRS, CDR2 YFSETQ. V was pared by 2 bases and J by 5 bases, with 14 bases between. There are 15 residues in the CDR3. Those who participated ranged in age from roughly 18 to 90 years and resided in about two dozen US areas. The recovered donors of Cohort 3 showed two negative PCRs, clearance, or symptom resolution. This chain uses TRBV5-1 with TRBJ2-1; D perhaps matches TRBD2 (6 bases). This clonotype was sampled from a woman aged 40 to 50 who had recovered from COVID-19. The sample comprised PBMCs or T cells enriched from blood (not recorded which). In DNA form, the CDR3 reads TGCGCCAGCAGCTTATCCGGGGGAGAGAACAATGAGCAGTTCTTC. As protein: CASSLSGGENNEQFF.